These T cell receptor beta chains were read from a single sample in a study of metastatic and nonmetastatic thyroid tumors. TCRdb redid the clone calls on the PCR reads using MiXCR. Here the sample spans about 6,600 clones, about 32% being singletons. Sequenced sample: adjacent normal tissue. The receptors originated from a female donor with papillary thyroid cancer or a benign thyroid nodule (not recorded which). Some clones in this sample may be carry-over from other donors' samples. CDR3s include the opening cysteine and the closing phenylalanine or tryptophan. Each record gives: clone size, D gene, J gene, V gene, CDR3 protein, CDR3 DNA. D genes are given only for firm matches. Expanded clones get a size class; other rows say once, few or many, or leave the size out.

abundance: few
d_gene: -
j_gene: TRBJ2-1
v_gene: TRBV6-1
CDR3aa: CDTASYNEQFF
CDR3nt: TGTGACACAGCGTCCTACAATGAGCAGTTCTTC

abundance: medium-sized
d_gene: TRBD1
j_gene: TRBJ1-2
v_gene: TRBV20-1
CDR3aa: CSARNPWDRNYGYTF
CDR3nt: TGCAGTGCTAGGAACCCCTGGGACAGGAACTATGGCTACACCTTC

abundance: -
d_gene: -
j_gene: TRBJ2-7
v_gene: TRBV19
CDR3aa: CASSIALATAYYEQYF
CDR3nt: TGTGCCAGTAGTATAGCTCTCGCGACAGCCTACTACGAGCAGTACTTC

abundance: -
d_gene: TRBD1
j_gene: TRBJ2-3
v_gene: TRBV12-3/TRBV12-4
CDR3aa: CASSAQGFGTDTQYF
CDR3nt: TGTGCCAGCAGCGCACAGGGGTTTGGAACAGATACGCAGTATTTT

abundance: few
d_gene: TRBD2
j_gene: TRBJ2-7
v_gene: TRBV27
CDR3aa: CASSLVWLAGGPYEQYF
CDR3nt: TGTGCCAGCAGTTTAGTGTGGCTAGCGGGAGGGCCCTACGAGCAGTACTTC

abundance: -
d_gene: TRBD1
j_gene: TRBJ1-3
v_gene: TRBV5-1
CDR3aa: CASSSGQPSGNTIYF
CDR3nt: TGCGCCAGCAGCTCGGGACAGCCCTCTGGAAACACCATATATTTT

abundance: -
d_gene: TRBD1
j_gene: TRBJ1-1
v_gene: TRBV20-1
CDR3aa: CSARVPGTGKVFF
CDR3nt: TGCAGTGCTAGGGTGCCCGGGACAGGGAAGGTTTTCTTT

abundance: -
d_gene: TRBD2
j_gene: TRBJ2-3
v_gene: TRBV11-1
CDR3aa: CASSLVGGRVDTQYF
CDR3nt: TGTGCCAGCAGCTTAGTCGGCGGGAGGGTTGATACGCAGTATTTT

abundance: -
d_gene: TRBD1
j_gene: TRBJ1-1
v_gene: TRBV27
CDR3aa: CASSPGTGVNTEAFF
CDR3nt: TGTGCCAGCAGTCCCGGGACAGGGGTGAACACTGAAGCTTTCTTT

abundance: once
d_gene: -
j_gene: TRBJ1-1
v_gene: TRBV11-1
CDR3aa: CASSLGAGGRVAEAFF
CDR3nt: TGTGCCAGCAGCTTAGGGGCTGGGGGCCGGGTCGCTGAAGCTTTCTTT

abundance: -
d_gene: -
j_gene: TRBJ2-2
v_gene: TRBV10-3
CDR3aa: CAIRRGGGELFF
CDR3nt: TGTGCCATCAGGAGGGGTGGCGGGGAGCTGTTTTTT

abundance: once
d_gene: -
j_gene: TRBJ2-2
v_gene: TRBV14
CDR3aa: CASSQEKRRAGGTGELFF
CDR3nt: TGTGCCAGCAGCCAAGAAAAAAGACGGGCAGGAGGAACCGGGGAGCTGTTTTTT

abundance: many
d_gene: -
j_gene: TRBJ2-1
v_gene: TRBV6-5
CDR3aa: CASSYGGWGSNEQFF
CDR3nt: TGTGCCAGCAGTTACGGAGGATGGGGAAGTAATGAGCAGTTCTTC

abundance: -
d_gene: -
j_gene: TRBJ2-7
v_gene: TRBV2
CDR3aa: CASLQGGYEQYF
CDR3nt: TGTGCCAGCCTACAGGGAGGCTACGAGCAGTACTTC

abundance: few
d_gene: -
j_gene: TRBJ2-5
v_gene: TRBV12-3/TRBV12-4
CDR3aa: CASRERETQYF
CDR3nt: TGTGCCAGCAGGGAGAGGGAGACCCAGTACTTC

abundance: few
d_gene: -
j_gene: TRBJ2-1
v_gene: TRBV12-3/TRBV12-4
CDR3aa: CASSLGSRGVNEQFF
CDR3nt: TGTGCCAGCAGTTTAGGTTCTCGAGGGGTCAATGAGCAGTTCTTC

abundance: -
d_gene: -
j_gene: TRBJ1-1
v_gene: TRBV5-1
CDR3aa: CASSLEGTEAFF
CDR3nt: TGCGCCAGCAGCTTGGAGGGCACTGAAGCTTTCTTT

abundance: few
d_gene: -
j_gene: TRBJ2-7
v_gene: TRBV2
CDR3aa: CASSVTDTPYEQYF
CDR3nt: TGTGCCAGCAGTGTAACAGACACCCCCTACGAGCAGTACTTC

abundance: -
d_gene: -
j_gene: TRBJ1-2
v_gene: TRBV27
CDR3aa: CASGRSPTIDGYTF
CDR3nt: TGTGCCAGCGGGCGCAGCCCTACTATAGATGGCTACACCTTC

abundance: few
d_gene: -
j_gene: TRBJ1-5
v_gene: TRBV12-3/TRBV12-4
CDR3aa: CASSPTVIGQPQHF
CDR3nt: TGTGCCAGCAGCCCGACAGTTATTGGTCAGCCCCAGCATTTT

abundance: -
d_gene: TRBD2
j_gene: TRBJ2-7
v_gene: TRBV20-1
CDR3aa: CSASGRSIFGEQYF
CDR3nt: TGCAGTGCTAGCGGGAGGAGTATTTTTGGCGAGCAGTACTTC

abundance: -
d_gene: -
j_gene: TRBJ2-1
v_gene: TRBV6-1
CDR3aa: CASSPRDQNWFF
CDR3nt: TGTGCCAGCAGCCCTCGGGACCAGAACTGGTTCTTC

abundance: few
d_gene: TRBD1
j_gene: TRBJ1-2
v_gene: TRBV6-1
CDR3aa: CASSLRGRGYGYTF
CDR3nt: TGTGCCAGCAGCCTTAGGGGGCGGGGCTATGGCTACACCTTC

abundance: -
d_gene: TRBD2
j_gene: TRBJ2-1
v_gene: TRBV10-3
CDR3aa: CAILDHRAGGPFYNEQFF
CDR3nt: TGTGCCATCCTGGACCACAGGGCGGGAGGGCCTTTCTACAATGAGCAGTTCTTC

abundance: -
d_gene: TRBD2
j_gene: TRBJ2-3
v_gene: TRBV5-1
CDR3aa: CASSDGLAGDTQYF
CDR3nt: TGCGCCAGCAGCGACGGACTAGCGGGAGACACGCAGTATTTT

abundance: -
d_gene: -
j_gene: TRBJ2-1
v_gene: TRBV11-1
CDR3aa: CASRRRAILGGSYNEQFF
CDR3nt: TGTGCCAGCAGACGCCGGGCCATACTAGGAGGATCCTACAATGAGCAGTTCTTC

abundance: -
d_gene: TRBD1
j_gene: TRBJ2-1
v_gene: TRBV27
CDR3aa: CASSSPGQGYNEQFF
CDR3nt: TGTGCCAGCAGCTCTCCGGGACAGGGATACAATGAGCAGTTCTTC

abundance: -
d_gene: TRBD1
j_gene: TRBJ2-7
v_gene: TRBV30
CDR3aa: CAWSRGIAGGGQYF
CDR3nt: TGTGCCTGGAGTAGGGGTATCGCAGGGGGCGGGCAGTACTTC

abundance: -
d_gene: -
j_gene: TRBJ1-5
v_gene: TRBV6-2/TRBV6-3
CDR3aa: CASSYPVGRGYRSNQPQHF
CDR3nt: TGTGCCAGCAGTTACCCTGTGGGTAGGGGATATCGGAGCAATCAGCCCCAGCATTTT

abundance: -
d_gene: -
j_gene: TRBJ2-3
v_gene: TRBV28
CDR3aa: CASRGRSSNTDTQYF
CDR3nt: TGTGCCAGCAGGGGGAGGTCTAGCAACACAGATACGCAGTATTTT

abundance: -
d_gene: TRBD1
j_gene: TRBJ1-5
v_gene: TRBV7-2
CDR3aa: CASSRTGGNQPQHF
CDR3nt: TGTGCCAGCAGTCGGACAGGGGGGAATCAGCCCCAGCATTTT

abundance: -
d_gene: -
j_gene: TRBJ1-6
v_gene: TRBV6-2/TRBV6-3
CDR3aa: CASSYTDFSLGSPLHF
CDR3nt: TGTGCCAGCAGTTACACGGACTTCAGTCTGGGGTCACCCCTCCACTTT

abundance: -
d_gene: TRBD2
j_gene: TRBJ2-1
v_gene: TRBV11-2
CDR3aa: CASSLVGTSSYNEQFF
CDR3nt: TGTGCCAGCAGCTTGGTTGGGACTAGCTCCTACAATGAGCAGTTCTTC

abundance: -
d_gene: TRBD1
j_gene: TRBJ1-2
v_gene: TRBV6-2/TRBV6-3
CDR3aa: CASSYGQGAYDGYTF
CDR3nt: TGTGCCAGCAGTTACGGGCAGGGGGCGTACGATGGCTACACCTTC

abundance: -
d_gene: -
j_gene: TRBJ1-4
v_gene: TRBV4-1
CDR3aa: CASSRDQTEKLFF
CDR3nt: TGCGCCAGCAGCCGGGATCAAACTGAAAAACTGTTTTTT

abundance: -
d_gene: TRBD2
j_gene: TRBJ2-3
v_gene: TRBV5-1
CDR3aa: CASSLGTGGASTDTQYF
CDR3nt: TGCGCCAGCAGCTTGGGCACGGGGGGTGCTAGCACAGATACGCAGTATTTT

abundance: few
d_gene: -
j_gene: TRBJ2-7
v_gene: TRBV6-2/TRBV6-3
CDR3aa: CASSYRSYEQYF
CDR3nt: TGTGCCAGCAGTTACAGGAGCTACGAGCAGTACTTC

abundance: -
d_gene: -
j_gene: TRBJ2-5
v_gene: TRBV20-1
CDR3aa: CSANPPGAAQETQYF
CDR3nt: TGCAGTGCTAACCCCCCTGGGGCAGCCCAAGAGACCCAGTACTTC

abundance: few
d_gene: -
j_gene: TRBJ2-5
v_gene: TRBV24-1
CDR3aa: CATSDLYVDSETQYF
CDR3nt: TGTGCCACCAGTGATTTGTATGTAGATTCAGAGACCCAGTACTTC

abundance: few
d_gene: -
j_gene: TRBJ1-1
v_gene: TRBV12-3/TRBV12-4
CDR3aa: CASSLMFRVLNTEAFF
CDR3nt: TGTGCCAGCAGTTTAATGTTCAGGGTGCTTAACACTGAAGCTTTCTTT

abundance: few
d_gene: -
j_gene: TRBJ2-7
v_gene: TRBV5-4
CDR3aa: CASSLRIGWASAYEQYF
CDR3nt: TGTGCCAGCAGCTTACGTATAGGTTGGGCTAGCGCCTACGAGCAGTACTTC

abundance: -
d_gene: -
j_gene: TRBJ2-6
v_gene: TRBV6-1
CDR3aa: CASSVRGTAHSGANVLTF
CDR3nt: TGTGCCAGCAGTGTGCGGGGGACAGCCCACTCTGGGGCCAACGTCCTGACTTTC

abundance: medium-sized
d_gene: -
j_gene: TRBJ1-2
v_gene: TRBV3-1
CDR3aa: CASSQDRAGYTF
CDR3nt: TGTGCCAGCAGCCAAGACAGGGCTGGCTACACCTTC

abundance: -
d_gene: -
j_gene: TRBJ2-5
v_gene: TRBV15
CDR3aa: CATSRDRGRYQETQYF
CDR3nt: TGTGCCACCAGCAGAGACCGGGGCCGGTACCAAGAGACCCAGTACTTC

abundance: -
d_gene: -
j_gene: TRBJ2-3
v_gene: TRBV20-1
CDR3aa: CSVTGPGLTDTQYF
CDR3nt: TGCAGTGTCACCGGACCGGGACTCACAGATACGCAGTATTTT

abundance: -
d_gene: -
j_gene: TRBJ2-7
v_gene: TRBV27
CDR3aa: CASSSGQASYEQYF
CDR3nt: TGTGCCAGCAGTTCCGGCCAGGCCTCCTACGAGCAGTACTTC